Described below is a single TCR beta chain sequence and its context. This sample was included in a study of cytomegalovirus exposure and HLA in healthy donors. 60 Vbeta and 13 Jbeta primers were used in PCR. Method: immunoSEQ multiplex PCR; TCRdb's copy keeps in-frame clones and lacks some. The repertoire holds about 70,000 clones, with 60% to 70% as singletons. The specimen was PBMCs. The TCR originated in a man aged 35 to 55 in good health and CMV-seropositive.

The CDR3 spells CASSLYSDPSYNEQFF. The CDR3 nucleotides are TGTGCCAGCAGCTTGTATAGCGATCCTTCCTACAATGAGCAGTTCTTC. The chain carries TRBV5-4 and TRBJ2-1, with a weak D call TRBD2 (5 bases). CDR3 length: 16 residues. CDR1 and CDR2 (germline): SGHNT, YYREEE (reference sequence). Trimming took 1 base from V and 1 from J, leaving 12 bases between them.